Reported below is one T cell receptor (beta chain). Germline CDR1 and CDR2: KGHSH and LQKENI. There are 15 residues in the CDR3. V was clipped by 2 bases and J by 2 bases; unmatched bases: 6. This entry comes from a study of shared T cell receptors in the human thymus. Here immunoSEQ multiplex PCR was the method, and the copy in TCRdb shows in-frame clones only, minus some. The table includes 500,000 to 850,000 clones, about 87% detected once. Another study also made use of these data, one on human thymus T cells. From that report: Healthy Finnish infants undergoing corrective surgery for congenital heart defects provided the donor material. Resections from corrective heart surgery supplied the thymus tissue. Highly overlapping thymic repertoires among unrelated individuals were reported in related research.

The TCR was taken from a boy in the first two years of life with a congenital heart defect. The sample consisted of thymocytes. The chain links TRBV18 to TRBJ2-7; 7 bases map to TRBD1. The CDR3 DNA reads TGTGCCAGCTCACCAGTGGGACAGAAGACCTACGAGCAGTACTTC. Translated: CASSPVGQKTYEQYF.